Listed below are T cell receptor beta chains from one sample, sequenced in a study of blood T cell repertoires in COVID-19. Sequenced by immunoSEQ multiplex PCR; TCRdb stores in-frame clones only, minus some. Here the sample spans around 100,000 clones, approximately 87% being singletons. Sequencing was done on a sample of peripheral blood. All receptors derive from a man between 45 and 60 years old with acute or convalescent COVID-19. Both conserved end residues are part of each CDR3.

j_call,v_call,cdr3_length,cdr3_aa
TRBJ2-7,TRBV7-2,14,CASSLGGQTYEQYF
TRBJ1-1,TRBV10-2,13,CASTAQGVTEAFF
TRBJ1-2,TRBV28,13,CASSYKENYGYTF
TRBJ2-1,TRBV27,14,CASSFSPLRNEQFF
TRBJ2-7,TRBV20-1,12,CSASSYSNEQYF
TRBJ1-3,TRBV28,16,CASSLQGRFSGNTIYF
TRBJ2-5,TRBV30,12,CARWRGGETQYF
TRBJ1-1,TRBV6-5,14,CASSGQGWNTEAFF
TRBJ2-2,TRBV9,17,CASSLPAREGLGGELFF
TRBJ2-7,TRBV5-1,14,CASSLGGAGDEQYF
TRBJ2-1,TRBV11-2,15,CASSLRRGSYNEQFF
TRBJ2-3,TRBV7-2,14,CASSPPARTDTQYF
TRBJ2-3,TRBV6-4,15,CASSDSGQGLDTQYF
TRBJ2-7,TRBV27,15,CASSFGVGNSYEQYF
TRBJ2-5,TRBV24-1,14,CATSTNRVWETQYF
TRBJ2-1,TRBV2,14,CASSESSGRREQFF
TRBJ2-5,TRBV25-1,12,CASRLGAGTQYF
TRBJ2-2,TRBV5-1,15,CASSSTSVVTGELFF
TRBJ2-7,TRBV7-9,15,CASRLTSDRGSEQYF
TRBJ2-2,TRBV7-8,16,CASSTSPGHSSGELFF
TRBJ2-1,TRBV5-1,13,CASSLGGSNEQFF
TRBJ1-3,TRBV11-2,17,CASSLVAGSPSGNTIYF
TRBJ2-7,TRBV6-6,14,CAVKGLAGVDEQYF
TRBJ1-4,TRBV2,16,CASLAGGRSLAEKLFF
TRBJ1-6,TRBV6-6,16,CASSYGGQPYNSPLHF
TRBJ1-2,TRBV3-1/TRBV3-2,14,CASSSRDRGRGYTF
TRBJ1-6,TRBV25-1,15,CASSAGTGNYSPLHF
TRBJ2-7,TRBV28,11,CASSERQGLYF
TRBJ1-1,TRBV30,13,CAWTYRVGAEAFF
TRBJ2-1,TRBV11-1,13,CASSSIAVNEQFF
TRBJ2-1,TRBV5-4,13,CASNRERRNEQFF
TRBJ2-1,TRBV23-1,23,CASSPPRQGFGTSGSRGYNEQFF
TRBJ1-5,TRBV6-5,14,CASRGTGLSQPQHF
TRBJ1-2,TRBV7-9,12,CASSLGTYRYTF
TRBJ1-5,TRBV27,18,CASSLSGRGGLYNQPQHF
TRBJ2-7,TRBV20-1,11,CSATKSYEQYF
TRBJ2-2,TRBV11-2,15,CASRTGTGRAGELFF
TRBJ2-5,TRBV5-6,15,CASSHPDRLQETQYF
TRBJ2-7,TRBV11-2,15,CASSYRDRGSYEQYF
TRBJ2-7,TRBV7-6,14,CASSLAGGGYEQYF
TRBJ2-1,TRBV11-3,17,CASSLALAGGLNNEQFF
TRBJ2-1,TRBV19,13,CATTRSRYNEQFF
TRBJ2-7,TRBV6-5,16,CASSYSVGDSTYEQYF
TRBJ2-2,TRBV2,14,CASSESYRAGELFF